This TCR beta chain derives from a study of T cells in Graves' hyperthyroidism and ophthalmopathy. From RNA transcripts, TCR beta CDR3 regions were amplified. HTBI primers drove first-round RT-PCR of the TCR CDR3. TCRdb processed the multiplex PCR reads anew with MiXCR; each CDR3 protein has one entry. The sample shows more than 450,000 distinct CDR3 sequences, 11% to 15% of them seen only once. Calling Graves' hyperthyroidism stable meant ophthalmopathy did not progress within 18 months. Germline V lookup: CDR1 LNHDA, CDR2 SQIVND (reference sequence). CDR3 size: 15 residues. V lost 6 bases to trimming and J lost 6 bases, with 17 bases between them.

This clonotype was sampled from a woman between 40 and 55 years old with Graves' hyperthyroidism. The specimen was blood. The chain employs TRBV19 and TRBJ2-2, with TRBD2 as a possible D gene (5 bases). CDR3 region: CASSRSATSSGELFF. CDR3 DNA sequence: TGTGCCAGTAGCCGATCGGCAACTAGTTCCGGGGAGCTGTTTTTT.